A selection of T cell receptor beta chains follows, all from one sample in a study of T cell responses to AZD1222 COVID-19 vaccine. Produced via immunoSEQ multiplex PCR; TCRdb's table is partial and in-frame only. Of roughly 150,000 clones in the sample, 75% to 90% were seen once. This material consisted of peripheral blood, taken after recovery from COVID-19. All receptors derive from an adult who had recovered from COVID-19. The CDR3 runs from the conserved cysteine through the conserved F or W. Rows give clone size only sometimes, using once, few, many, or a class for an expanded clone.

v_call	j_call	clone_size	cdr3_aa
TRBV6-5	TRBJ1-5	NA	CASKENPNQPQHF
TRBV6-5	TRBJ1-1	NA	CASSYSDSQNTEAFF
TRBV9	TRBJ1-1	NA	CASSVGPARMSEAFF
TRBV5-1	TRBJ2-7	NA	CASSSTGSYEQYF
TRBV5-1	TRBJ1-2	NA	CASSLSGQGGPEGYTF
TRBV6-5	TRBJ1-1	NA	CASSYSELMNTEAFF
TRBV28	TRBJ2-1	NA	CASSLRQGINNEQFF
TRBV23-1	TRBJ2-3	once	CASSHPAGTGGPTDTQYF
TRBV6-1	TRBJ1-5	NA	CASSELKVNSNQPQHF
TRBV7-7	TRBJ1-4	NA	CASSPSEGTYEKLFF
TRBV10-1	TRBJ2-5	NA	CASIVRKQETQYF